A single sample is the source of the 14 T cell receptor beta chains below, sequenced in a study of shared clonotypes between healthy human individuals. The protocol was immunoSEQ multiplex PCR, while the TCRdb copy is restricted to in-frame clones and leaves out a portion. The data hold roughly 2 million clones, with approximately 96% observed a single time. Material: naive CD4+ T cells sorted from blood. Subset noted: CD45RA+ positively selected. All receptors derive from a man younger than 30 in good health.

The chain couples TRBV14 to TRBJ2-7; 9 bases match TRBD1. The CDR3 totals 15 residues. Germline CDR1 and CDR2: SGHDN and FVKESK. The trim removed 5 bases at V and 9 bases at J, leaving 14 bases unmatched. In DNA form, the CDR3 reads TGTGCCAGCAGCAGAGGAACAGGGGGCGGCTTCGGGCAGTACTTC. This sequence encodes CASSRGTGGGFGQYF.

The V gene is TRBV7-9, the J gene TRBJ2-3; TRBD2 might be the D (5 bases). This CDR3 region has 15 residues. In germline, CDR1 is SEHNR, CDR2 FQNEAQ (reference sequence). Trimming removed 2 bases at V and 5 bases at J, with 14 bases between. CDR3 coding DNA: TGTGCCAGCAGCTTAAACTCCGCTCGGGGAGATACGCAGTATTTT. This encodes CASSLNSARGDTQYF.

V gene TRBV25-1 combines with J gene TRBJ1-6; 8 bases line up with TRBD1. Trimming removed 6 bases from V and 7 bases from J; junction bases left unmatched: 11. The germline V gene encodes CDR1 MGHDK and CDR2 SYGVNS. The CDR3 length is 16 residues. The CDR3, as DNA: TGTGCCAGCAGACGGGCAGGGGGCGCCCAGAATTCACCCCTCCACTTT. This gives the protein CASRRAGGAQNSPLHF.

This clone came up once. V is TRBV27 and J is TRBJ1-2, with a tentative D call TRBD1 (5 bases). The germline gives CDR1 MNHEY, CDR2 SMNVEV (reference sequence). Trimming took off 10 bases at V and 4 bases at J, with 16 bases between the two ends. The CDR3 is 13 residues long. CDR3 region: CATGLGRGYGYTF. The CDR3 DNA reads as TGTGCCACCGGCCTGGGACGGGGCTATGGCTACACCTTC.

The V call is TRBV11-1, the J call TRBJ2-7, with 9 positions matching TRBD1. The CDR3 has 15 amino acids. The trim removed 4 bases at V and 5 bases at J, leaving 9 bases unmatched. Germline CDR1 SGHAT, CDR2 FQDESV (reference sequence). CDR3 loop: CASSSPTGGIHEQYF. In nucleotides, the CDR3 is TGTGCCAGCAGCTCGCCGACAGGGGGAATCCACGAGCAGTACTTC.

This clone was detected only once. V usage is TRBV10-3 and J usage is TRBJ2-7; 7 bases fit TRBD2. Per germline, CDR1 ENHRY and CDR2 SYGVKD. V lost 3 bases to trimming and J lost 0 bases; unmatched junction nucleotides: 2. The CDR3 contains 14 residues. This CDR3 is CAISDTSVSYEQYF. DNA of the CDR3: TGTGCCATCAGTGATACTAGCGTCTCCTACGAGCAGTACTTC.

Only one count was recorded for this clone. This chain links TRBV13 with TRBJ1-4; 7 positions match TRBD1. Germline V gene data show CDR1 as PRHDT and CDR2 as FYEKMQ (reference sequence). The CDR3 sequence is 15 residues long. Germline trimming cut 4 bases from V and 6 bases from J; bases unmatched to any gene: 8. The CDR3, as DNA: TGTGCCAGCAGCTCTCTGACAGGGAAGGATGAAAAACTGTTTTTT. It yields the protein CASSSLTGKDEKLFF.

The chain has TRBV6-4 and TRBJ2-7; 8 bases are a match to TRBD2. CDR1 MRHNA and CDR2 SNTAGT come from the germline V gene. V dropped 5 bases and J dropped 0; count of bases not matched to a gene: 6. The CDR3 loop spans 15 amino acids. The CDR3 protein is CASSLRAGASYEQYF. DNA of the CDR3: TGTGCCAGCAGTCTCCGAGCGGGAGCCTCCTACGAGCAGTACTTC.

A word on this clone: The same CDR3 can be traced to other DNA sequences in this sample. V gene TRBV5-1 combines with J gene TRBJ2-7; TRBD1 agrees at 11 bases. After removal of 4 bases from V and 3 bases from J, the junction contained 3 bases not matched to a gene. From germline, CDR1 is SGHRS and CDR2 YFSETQ. The CDR3 is 14 amino acids. The CDR3 nucleotides read TGCGCCAGCAGCCCCGGGACAGGGGGCTACGAGCAGTACTTC. Translating it yields CASSPGTGGYEQYF.

J is TRBJ1-2 and V is TRBV7-2; TRBD1 aligns across 7 bases. Trimming at V came to 3 bases and at J to 4 bases, leaving 8 bases not matched to a gene. The CDR3 length is 15 residues. Germline lookup yields CDR1 SGHTA and CDR2 FQGNSA. The CDR3, as DNA: TGTGCCAGCAGCTTTGACAGGGATTCCTTCTATGGCTACACCTTC. Its protein product is CASSFDRDSFYGYTF.

V is TRBV14 and J is TRBJ2-3; 10 nucleotides align to TRBD2. Germline CDR1 reads SGHDN; CDR2 reads FVKESK. The CDR3 contains 16 residues. V lost 1 base to trimming and J lost 5 bases; unmatched junction nucleotides: 6. Here the CDR3 reads CASSQVAGGQVDTQYF. The CDR3 DNA reads as TGTGCCAGCAGCCAAGTAGCGGGAGGTCAGGTAGATACGCAGTATTTT.

The chain is built from TRBV2 and TRBJ1-5; D not resolved. The germline V and J ends were trimmed by 5 bases and 4 bases, with 9 bases remaining between them. This CDR3 contains 13 residues. Per the germline V gene, CDR1 is SNHLY and CDR2 is FYNNEI. CDR3 coding DNA: TGTGCCAGCAGTACCTCGGGGAATCAGCCCCAGCATTTT. This gives the protein CASSTSGNQPQHF.

In regard to this clone: Different DNA sequences within this sample yield the same CDR3. The chain has TRBV5-1 and TRBJ2-7, with a weak D call TRBD1 (6 bases). V was trimmed by 0 bases and J by 0 bases, leaving 7 bases between them. CDR1 and CDR2 (germline): SGHRS, YFSETQ. CDR3 size: 14 residues. CDR3 nucleotides: TGCGCCAGCAGCTTGGCACAGGGCTCCTACGAGCAGTACTTC. It yields the protein CASSLAQGSYEQYF.

The chain couples TRBV29-1 to TRBJ2-2, with 10 bases aligning to TRBD1. Germline V gives CDR1 SQVTM, CDR2 ANQGSEA. The CDR3 runs 14 residues. The ends lost 6 bases at V and 8 bases at J; junction bases unmatched: 9. CDR3 loop: CSVGTGAGLGELFF. CDR3 nucleotide sequence: TGCAGCGTAGGGACAGGGGCGGGGTTGGGGGAGCTGTTTTTT.